This T cell receptor (beta chain) was obtained from a study of CD8 T cells in ankylosing spondylitis. Study-wide results and limits: It appeared that ankylosing spondylitis blood was characterized by a TCR beta motif of 8 or 9 highly homologous variants.

TCRdb reprocessed the 5' RACE reads with MiXCR, giving one entry per CDR3 protein. Among about 240,000 distinct CDR3 sequences listed, less than 10% were seen once. This clonotype has ten or more counts. Its antigen is unknown. There are 16 residues in the CDR3. The J segment lost 5 bases and the V segment lost 3 bases, leaving 13 bases of the junction unmatched. Germline V CDR1 and CDR2: DFQATT, SNEGSKA (reference sequence). The chain uses TRBV20-1 and TRBJ2-1; 7 bases agree with TRBD2. Sequencing was carried out using blood, either unsorted or a sorted T cell fraction (not recorded which). The TCR sequence derives from a male donor with ankylosing spondylitis or in good health (not recorded which). CDR3 region: CSASPLGGRTHNEQFF. The CDR3 region has the DNA TGCAGTGCTAGTCCACTGGGCGGGAGAACCCACAATGAGCAGTTCTTC.